Listed below are T cell receptor beta chains from one sample, sequenced in a study of blood T cell repertoires in COVID-19. The method was immunoSEQ multiplex PCR; TCRdb's version includes in-frame clones alone and lacks a portion of them. The table lists 29,000 or so clones, under 95% of them singletons, with roughly 2.3% in the top ten. Sequenced input: peripheral blood. These receptors originate from a man aged 45-65 years with active COVID-19. Each CDR3 is given with its conserved first and last residue. Each record gives: clone size, CDR3 length, V gene, J gene, D gene, CDR3 DNA, CDR3 protein. D genes are given only for firm matches. The size field is filled for only some rows; it gives once, few, many or a size class.

clone size: -
CDR3 length: 17
V gene: TRBV3-1/TRBV3-2
J gene: TRBJ2-3
D gene: TRBD2
CDR3 DNA: TGTGCCAGCAGCCCGACTCTTAGCGGGGGGGCCCGGGATACGCAGTATTTT
CDR3 protein: CASSPTLSGGARDTQYF

clone size: once
CDR3 length: 14
V gene: TRBV11-2
J gene: TRBJ2-5
D gene: -
CDR3 DNA: TGTGCCAGCAGCTTACCTTCACTCCAAGAGACCCAGTACTTC
CDR3 protein: CASSLPSLQETQYF

clone size: -
CDR3 length: 13
V gene: TRBV7-9
J gene: TRBJ2-1
D gene: -
CDR3 DNA: TGTGCCAGCAGCTCACTGGCCAGGGGTGAGCAGTTCTTC
CDR3 protein: CASSSLARGEQFF

clone size: -
CDR3 length: 13
V gene: TRBV27
J gene: TRBJ1-2
D gene: TRBD1
CDR3 DNA: TGTGCCAGCGCTCCGGGACAGAGCTATGGCTACACCTTC
CDR3 protein: CASAPGQSYGYTF

clone size: -
CDR3 length: 11
V gene: TRBV7-9
J gene: TRBJ1-1
D gene: -
CDR3 DNA: TGTGCCGGCATTCGACAGGTTGAAGCTTTCTTT
CDR3 protein: CAGIRQVEAFF

clone size: -
CDR3 length: 17
V gene: TRBV6-1
J gene: TRBJ2-7
D gene: TRBD2
CDR3 DNA: TGTGCCAGCAGTGAAAAATCGTGGACTAGCGGGACTTACGAGCAGTACTTC
CDR3 protein: CASSEKSWTSGTYEQYF

clone size: -
CDR3 length: 14
V gene: TRBV2
J gene: TRBJ2-3
D gene: -
CDR3 DNA: TGTGCCAGCAGCGGGAGATCTAGCACAGATACGCAGTATTTT
CDR3 protein: CASSGRSSTDTQYF

clone size: -
CDR3 length: 16
V gene: TRBV5-8
J gene: TRBJ2-1
D gene: TRBD2
CDR3 DNA: TGTGCCAGCCCCTCGAGCCCCGGGACTAGTTACAATGAGCAGTTCTTC
CDR3 protein: CASPSSPGTSYNEQFF

clone size: -
CDR3 length: 16
V gene: TRBV18
J gene: TRBJ2-2
D gene: -
CDR3 DNA: TGTGCCAGCTCACCTAGTCCCAGGACGAACACCGGGGAGCTGTTTTTT
CDR3 protein: CASSPSPRTNTGELFF

clone size: -
CDR3 length: 19
V gene: TRBV5-1
J gene: TRBJ2-3
D gene: -
CDR3 DNA: TGCGCCAGCAGCGACTTCAGGGGAAGCCGACGGACTAGCACAGATACGCAGTATTTT
CDR3 protein: CASSDFRGSRRTSTDTQYF

clone size: -
CDR3 length: 15
V gene: TRBV5-6
J gene: TRBJ1-6
D gene: TRBD1
CDR3 DNA: TGTGCCAGCAGCTCGGACAGGTTGTATAATTCACCCCTCCACTTT
CDR3 protein: CASSSDRLYNSPLHF

clone size: -
CDR3 length: 15
V gene: TRBV28
J gene: TRBJ1-1
D gene: -
CDR3 DNA: TGTGCCAGCACCCCAATGGGGGGTTATGGAACTGAAGCTTTCTTT
CDR3 protein: CASTPMGGYGTEAFF

clone size: -
CDR3 length: 14
V gene: TRBV5-4
J gene: TRBJ2-1
D gene: -
CDR3 DNA: TGTGCCAGCAGCTTGGACTTACAGTACAATGAGCAGTTCTTC
CDR3 protein: CASSLDLQYNEQFF

clone size: once
CDR3 length: 16
V gene: TRBV7-3
J gene: TRBJ2-3
D gene: -
CDR3 DNA: TGTGCCAGCAGCAACCAGGGCGGTTCGAACACAGATACGCAGTATTTT
CDR3 protein: CASSNQGGSNTDTQYF

clone size: -
CDR3 length: 14
V gene: TRBV28
J gene: TRBJ1-1
D gene: TRBD1
CDR3 DNA: TGTGCCAGCAGTCGGGACAGGTCTTTCCCTGAAGCTTTCTTT
CDR3 protein: CASSRDRSFPEAFF

clone size: -
CDR3 length: 15
V gene: TRBV5-1
J gene: TRBJ2-1
D gene: TRBD1
CDR3 DNA: TGCGCCAGCAGCTCTGGACAGGGGGGATCCAATGAGCAGTTCTTC
CDR3 protein: CASSSGQGGSNEQFF

clone size: -
CDR3 length: 14
V gene: TRBV18
J gene: TRBJ1-3
D gene: TRBD1
CDR3 DNA: TGTGCCAGCTCACAGGGGACAGATGGAAACACCATATATTTT
CDR3 protein: CASSQGTDGNTIYF

clone size: -
CDR3 length: 15
V gene: TRBV9
J gene: TRBJ1-2
D gene: -
CDR3 DNA: TGTGCCAGCAGCGTAGTACCGCACCAGGCATCTGGCTACACCTTC
CDR3 protein: CASSVVPHQASGYTF

clone size: -
CDR3 length: 13
V gene: TRBV11-2
J gene: TRBJ2-7
D gene: -
CDR3 DNA: TGTGCCAGCAGCTTCCACACCCTCTACGAGCAGTACTTC
CDR3 protein: CASSFHTLYEQYF

clone size: few
CDR3 length: 15
V gene: TRBV6-4
J gene: TRBJ2-1
D gene: TRBD2
CDR3 DNA: TGTGCCAGCAGTGAGTCAGCGGGGAACTACAATGAGCAGTTCTTC
CDR3 protein: CASSESAGNYNEQFF

clone size: -
CDR3 length: 11
V gene: TRBV5-8
J gene: TRBJ1-1
D gene: -
CDR3 DNA: TGTGCCAGCATCAGGTACACTGAAGCTTTCTTT
CDR3 protein: CASIRYTEAFF

clone size: -
CDR3 length: 15
V gene: TRBV29-1
J gene: TRBJ2-7
D gene: TRBD1
CDR3 DNA: TGCAGCGTTGAGATTCCGGGACAGGAATCCTACGAGCAGTACTTC
CDR3 protein: CSVEIPGQESYEQYF

clone size: -
CDR3 length: 15
V gene: TRBV6-5
J gene: TRBJ1-1
D gene: TRBD1
CDR3 DNA: TGTGCCAGCAGAAACAACCAGGGGGCTGACTCTGAAGCTTTCTTT
CDR3 protein: CASRNNQGADSEAFF

clone size: -
CDR3 length: 15
V gene: TRBV19
J gene: TRBJ2-7
D gene: TRBD2
CDR3 DNA: TGTGCCAGTAGTCCCAGAGCGGGGGGCCTCTACGAGCAGTACTTC
CDR3 protein: CASSPRAGGLYEQYF

clone size: -
CDR3 length: 12
V gene: TRBV5-1
J gene: TRBJ2-2
D gene: -
CDR3 DNA: TGCGCCAGCAGCTTGGGAGTCGGGGAGCTGTTTTTT
CDR3 protein: CASSLGVGELFF

clone size: -
CDR3 length: 14
V gene: TRBV7-9
J gene: TRBJ2-7
D gene: -
CDR3 DNA: TGTGCCAGCAGCTTAGAGACAGGACCTTACGAGCAGTACTTC
CDR3 protein: CASSLETGPYEQYF

clone size: -
CDR3 length: 15
V gene: TRBV27
J gene: TRBJ2-3
D gene: TRBD2
CDR3 DNA: TGTGCCAGCAGTCACATAGCGGGATCCACAGATACGCAGTATTTT
CDR3 protein: CASSHIAGSTDTQYF

clone size: -
CDR3 length: 16
V gene: TRBV28
J gene: TRBJ2-1
D gene: TRBD2
CDR3 DNA: TGTGCCAGCAGTACCTGGACTAGCCGGAATCACAATGAGCAGTTCTTC
CDR3 protein: CASSTWTSRNHNEQFF

clone size: -
CDR3 length: 14
V gene: TRBV20-1
J gene: TRBJ1-1
D gene: TRBD1
CDR3 DNA: TGCAGTGCTAGTGCTTCCACAGGGGTCACTGAAGCTTTCTTT
CDR3 protein: CSASASTGVTEAFF

clone size: few
CDR3 length: 13
V gene: TRBV18
J gene: TRBJ1-1
D gene: -
CDR3 DNA: TGTGCCAGCTCACCCGGTTGGTCCACTGAAGCTTTCTTT
CDR3 protein: CASSPGWSTEAFF

clone size: -
CDR3 length: 15
V gene: TRBV2
J gene: TRBJ1-5
D gene: -
CDR3 DNA: TGTGCCAGCAGTGGATCGGGTTTTAGCAATCAGCCCCAGCATTTT
CDR3 protein: CASSGSGFSNQPQHF

clone size: -
CDR3 length: 18
V gene: TRBV18
J gene: TRBJ2-3
D gene: TRBD2
CDR3 DNA: TGTGCCAGCTCACCACGTGGACTAGCGGGCGGAGGCACAGATACGCAGTATTTT
CDR3 protein: CASSPRGLAGGGTDTQYF

clone size: -
CDR3 length: 15
V gene: TRBV2
J gene: TRBJ2-5
D gene: -
CDR3 DNA: TGTGCCAGCAGCGGAGGACGAGGGGGAGGGGAGACCCAGTACTTC
CDR3 protein: CASSGGRGGGETQYF

clone size: -
CDR3 length: 14
V gene: TRBV6-5
J gene: TRBJ2-5
D gene: TRBD2
CDR3 DNA: TGTGCCAGCACCCAGGGAGGGGACCAAGAGACCCAGTACTTC
CDR3 protein: CASTQGGDQETQYF

clone size: -
CDR3 length: 15
V gene: TRBV27
J gene: TRBJ2-3
D gene: -
CDR3 DNA: TGTGCCAGCAGTTTCTTTCCGACAGGCGCAGATACGCAGTATTTT
CDR3 protein: CASSFFPTGADTQYF

clone size: few
CDR3 length: 14
V gene: TRBV19
J gene: TRBJ1-6
D gene: TRBD1
CDR3 DNA: TGTGCCAGTAGTACTTGGGACAGTAATTCACCCCTCCACTTT
CDR3 protein: CASSTWDSNSPLHF

clone size: -
CDR3 length: 18
V gene: TRBV4-2
J gene: TRBJ1-3
D gene: -
CDR3 DNA: TGTGCCAGCAGCCAAGTAGTGGCAGAGACAGGCGCCCGAAACACCATATATTTT
CDR3 protein: CASSQVVAETGARNTIYF

clone size: -
CDR3 length: 15
V gene: TRBV6-6
J gene: TRBJ1-2
D gene: TRBD1
CDR3 DNA: TGTGCCAGCAGTTTCACCACCGGGACAGGGGTTGGCTACACCTTC
CDR3 protein: CASSFTTGTGVGYTF

clone size: -
CDR3 length: 13
V gene: TRBV6-5
J gene: TRBJ1-2
D gene: -
CDR3 DNA: TGTGCCAGCACCCCAGGGGCTAACTATGGCTACACCTTC
CDR3 protein: CASTPGANYGYTF

clone size: -
CDR3 length: 17
V gene: TRBV5-6
J gene: TRBJ2-1
D gene: TRBD1
CDR3 DNA: TGTGCCAGCAGCCCATCGCCGGGACAGGGAAACCAAATGGAGCAGTTCTTC
CDR3 protein: CASSPSPGQGNQMEQFF

clone size: -
CDR3 length: 15
V gene: TRBV5-4
J gene: TRBJ2-3
D gene: TRBD2
CDR3 DNA: TGTGCCAGCAGCCCTCGAGGAGCGGGAGAGGCTACGCAGTATTTT
CDR3 protein: CASSPRGAGEATQYF

clone size: -
CDR3 length: 15
V gene: TRBV20-1
J gene: TRBJ2-1
D gene: -
CDR3 DNA: TGCAGTGCTAGTGAGGCGGCTAGAATCTACAATGAGCAGTTCTTC
CDR3 protein: CSASEAARIYNEQFF

clone size: few
CDR3 length: 13
V gene: TRBV6-5
J gene: TRBJ1-3
D gene: -
CDR3 DNA: TGTGCCAGCTCTGTATCCTCTGGAAACACCATATATTTT
CDR3 protein: CASSVSSGNTIYF

clone size: -
CDR3 length: 15
V gene: TRBV6-5
J gene: TRBJ1-3
D gene: TRBD1
CDR3 DNA: TGTGCCAGCAGTACCTCACAGGGGAATGGAAACACCATATATTTT
CDR3 protein: CASSTSQGNGNTIYF

clone size: once
CDR3 length: 16
V gene: TRBV5-1
J gene: TRBJ2-7
D gene: TRBD1
CDR3 DNA: TGCGCCAGCAGCTTGGGGGACAGTCGTGCGCCCTACGAGCAGTACTTC
CDR3 protein: CASSLGDSRAPYEQYF

clone size: -
CDR3 length: 15
V gene: TRBV5-1
J gene: TRBJ2-1
D gene: TRBD2
CDR3 DNA: TGCGCCAGCAGCCCCGGGACTAGCTCGGTGGGTGAGCAGTTCTTC
CDR3 protein: CASSPGTSSVGEQFF

clone size: -
CDR3 length: 13
V gene: TRBV6-5
J gene: TRBJ2-2
D gene: TRBD1
CDR3 DNA: TGTGCCGCCCGGACAGGGAATGGCGGGGAGCTGTTTTTT
CDR3 protein: CAARTGNGGELFF

clone size: -
CDR3 length: 14
V gene: TRBV4-1
J gene: TRBJ2-1
D gene: -
CDR3 DNA: TGCGCCAGCAGCCTGAGGGAGGAGAACAATGAGCAGTTCTTC
CDR3 protein: CASSLREENNEQFF

clone size: -
CDR3 length: 14
V gene: TRBV15
J gene: TRBJ2-7
D gene: TRBD1
CDR3 DNA: TGTGCCACCAGCAGTTACAGGGGAACCTACGAGCAGTACTTC
CDR3 protein: CATSSYRGTYEQYF

clone size: few
CDR3 length: 14
V gene: TRBV29-1
J gene: TRBJ2-2
D gene: TRBD2
CDR3 DNA: TGCAGCGTTGAAAAGGGGAGGGGCACCGGGGAGCTGTTTTTT
CDR3 protein: CSVEKGRGTGELFF